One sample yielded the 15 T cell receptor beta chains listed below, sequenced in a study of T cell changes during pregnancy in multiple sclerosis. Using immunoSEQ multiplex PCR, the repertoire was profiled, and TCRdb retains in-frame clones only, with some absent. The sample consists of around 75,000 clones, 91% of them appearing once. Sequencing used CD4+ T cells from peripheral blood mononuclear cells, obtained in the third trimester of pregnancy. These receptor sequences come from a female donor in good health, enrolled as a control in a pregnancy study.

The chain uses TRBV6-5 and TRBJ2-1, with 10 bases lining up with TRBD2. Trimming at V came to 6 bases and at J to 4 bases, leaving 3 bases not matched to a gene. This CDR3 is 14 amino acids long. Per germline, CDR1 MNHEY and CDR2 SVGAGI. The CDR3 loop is CASSGLADYNEQFF. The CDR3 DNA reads TGTGCCAGCAGCGGACTAGCGGATTACAATGAGCAGTTCTTC.

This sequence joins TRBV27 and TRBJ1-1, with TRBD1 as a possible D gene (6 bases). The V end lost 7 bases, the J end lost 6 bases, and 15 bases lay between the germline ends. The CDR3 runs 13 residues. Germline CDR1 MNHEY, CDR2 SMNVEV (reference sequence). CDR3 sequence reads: CASTPWGRSEAFF. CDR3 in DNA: TGTGCCAGCACCCCCTGGGGGCGTTCTGAAGCTTTCTTT.

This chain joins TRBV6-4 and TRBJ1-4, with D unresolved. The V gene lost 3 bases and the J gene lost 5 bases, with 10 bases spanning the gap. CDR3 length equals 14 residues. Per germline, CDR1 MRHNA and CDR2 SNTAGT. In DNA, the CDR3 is TGTGCCAGCAGTGAACGGGGAGGGAATGAAAAACTGTTTTTT. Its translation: CASSERGGNEKLFF.

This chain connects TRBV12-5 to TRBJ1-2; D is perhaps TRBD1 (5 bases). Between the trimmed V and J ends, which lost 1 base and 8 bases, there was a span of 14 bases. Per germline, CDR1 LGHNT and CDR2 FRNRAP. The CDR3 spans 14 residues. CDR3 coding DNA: TGTGCTAGTGGTTTGGGGCGACAGTTCAAGGGCTACACCTTC. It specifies CASGLGRQFKGYTF.

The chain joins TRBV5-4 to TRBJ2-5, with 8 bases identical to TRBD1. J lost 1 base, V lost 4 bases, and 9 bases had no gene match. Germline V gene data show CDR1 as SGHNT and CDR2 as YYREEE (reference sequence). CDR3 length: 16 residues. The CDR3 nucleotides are TGTGCCAGCAGCGCAGGGGGCAGAACCCCCCAAGAGACCCAGTACTTC. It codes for CASSAGGRTPQETQYF. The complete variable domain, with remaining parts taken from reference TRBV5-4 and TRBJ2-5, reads ETGVTQSPTHLIKTRGQQVTLRCSSQSGHNTVSWYQQALGQGPQFIFQYYREEENGRGNFPPRFSGLQFPNYSSELNVNALELDDSALYLCASSAGGRTPQETQYFGPGTRLLVL.

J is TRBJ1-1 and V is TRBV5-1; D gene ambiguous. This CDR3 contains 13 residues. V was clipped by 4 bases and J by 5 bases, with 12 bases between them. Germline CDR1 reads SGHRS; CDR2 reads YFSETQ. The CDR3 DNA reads TGCGCCAGCAGCGAGGAGGGAGTAACTGAAGCTTTCTTT. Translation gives CASSEEGVTEAFF.

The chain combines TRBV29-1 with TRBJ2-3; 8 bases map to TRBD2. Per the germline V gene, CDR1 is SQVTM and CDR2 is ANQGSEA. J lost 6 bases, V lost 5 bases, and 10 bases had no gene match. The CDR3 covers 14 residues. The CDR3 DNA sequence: TGCAGCGTTCAACCGGGACTAGGTTCGGATACGCAGTATTTT. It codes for CSVQPGLGSDTQYF.

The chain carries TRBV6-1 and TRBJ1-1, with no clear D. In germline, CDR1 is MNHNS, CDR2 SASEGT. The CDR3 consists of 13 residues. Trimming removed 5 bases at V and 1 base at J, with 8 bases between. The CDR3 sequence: CASSNTGNTEAFF. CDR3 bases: TGTGCCAGCAGTAATACGGGGAACACTGAAGCTTTCTTT.

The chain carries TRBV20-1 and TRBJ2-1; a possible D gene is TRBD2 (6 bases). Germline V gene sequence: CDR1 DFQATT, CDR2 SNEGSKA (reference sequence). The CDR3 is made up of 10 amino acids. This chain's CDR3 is CRGGASGQFF. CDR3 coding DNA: TGCAGGGGCGGGGCCTCTGGGCAGTTCTTC.

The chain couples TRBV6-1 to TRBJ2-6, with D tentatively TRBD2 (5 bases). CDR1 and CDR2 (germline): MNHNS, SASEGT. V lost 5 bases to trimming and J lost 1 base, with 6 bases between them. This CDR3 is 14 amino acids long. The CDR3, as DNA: TGTGCCAGCAGTACGGGGTCTGGGGCCAACGTCCTGACTTTC. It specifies CASSTGSGANVLTF.

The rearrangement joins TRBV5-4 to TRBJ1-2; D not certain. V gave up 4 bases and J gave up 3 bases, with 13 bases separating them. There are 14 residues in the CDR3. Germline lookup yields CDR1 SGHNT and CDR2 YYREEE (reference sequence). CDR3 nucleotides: TGTGCCAGCAGCCCCAATCAACGGGACTATGGCTACACCTTC. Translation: CASSPNQRDYGYTF.

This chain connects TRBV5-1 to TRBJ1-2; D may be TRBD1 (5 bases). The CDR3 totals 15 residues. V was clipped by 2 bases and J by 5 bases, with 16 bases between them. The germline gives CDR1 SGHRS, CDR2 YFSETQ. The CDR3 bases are TGCGCCAGCAGCTTAGAAGGCAGGGCCCAATATGGCTACACCTTC. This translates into CASSLEGRAQYGYTF.

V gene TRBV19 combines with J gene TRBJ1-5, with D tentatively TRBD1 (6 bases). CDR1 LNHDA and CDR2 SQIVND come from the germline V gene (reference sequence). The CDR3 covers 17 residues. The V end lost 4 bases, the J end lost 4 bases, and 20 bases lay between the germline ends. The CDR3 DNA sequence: TGTGCCAGTAGTAAATCGACGACAGGAGTCTTAAATCAGCCCCAGCATTTT. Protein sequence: CASSKSTTGVLNQPQHF. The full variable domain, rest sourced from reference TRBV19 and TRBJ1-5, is DGGITQSPKYLFRKEGQNVTLSCEQNLNHDAMYWYRQDPGQGLRLIYYSQIVNDFQKGDIAEGYSVSREKKESFPLTVTSAQKNPTAFYLCASSKSTTGVLNQPQHFGDGTRLSIL.

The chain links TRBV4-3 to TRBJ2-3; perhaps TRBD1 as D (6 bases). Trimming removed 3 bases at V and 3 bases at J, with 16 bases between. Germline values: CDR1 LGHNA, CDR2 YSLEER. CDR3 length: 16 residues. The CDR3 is CASSHSGHRGTDTQYF. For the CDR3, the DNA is TGCGCCAGCAGCCATTCGGGTCATAGGGGGACAGATACGCAGTATTTT.

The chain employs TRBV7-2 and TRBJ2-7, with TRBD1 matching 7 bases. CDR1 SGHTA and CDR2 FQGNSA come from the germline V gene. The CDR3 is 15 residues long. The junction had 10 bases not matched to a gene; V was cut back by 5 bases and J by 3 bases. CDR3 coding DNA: TGTGCCAGCAGCAATTCCGGGACAGAGTACTACGAGCAGTACTTC. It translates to CASSNSGTEYYEQYF.